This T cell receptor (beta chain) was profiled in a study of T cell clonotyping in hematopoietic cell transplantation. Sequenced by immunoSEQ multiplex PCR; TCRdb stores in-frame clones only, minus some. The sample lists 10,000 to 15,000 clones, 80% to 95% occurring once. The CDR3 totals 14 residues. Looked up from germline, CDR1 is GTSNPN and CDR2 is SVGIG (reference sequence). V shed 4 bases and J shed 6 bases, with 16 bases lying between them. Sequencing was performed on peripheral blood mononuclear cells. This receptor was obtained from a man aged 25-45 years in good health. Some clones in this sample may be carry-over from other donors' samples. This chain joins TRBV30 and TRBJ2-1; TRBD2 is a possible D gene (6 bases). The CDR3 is CAWTPGGTGNEQFF. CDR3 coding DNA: TGTGCCTGGACGCCTGGGGGGACGGGCAATGAGCAGTTCTTC.